This T cell receptor beta chain was found in a study of OX40 agonist ivuxolimab in advanced cancers. Turning to the overall study: The costimulatory receptor OX40 (CD134) was targeted by ivuxolimab, a fully human IgG2 agonistic monoclonal antibody. Partial responses occurred in three dose-escalation patients: two with cutaneous melanoma and one with hepatocellular carcinoma. The point of sequencing TCRbeta in the periphery was to test whether ivuxolimab changed TCR sequence diversity and drove clonal T-cell expansion. In the dose-escalation cohort, roughly four fifths of patients were male, and the mean age was roughly 60 years, with a range of about 23 to 80. Prior anti-PD-1, anti-PD-L1 or anti-CTLA-4 therapy was permitted, and checkpoint inhibitors had been received by roughly two fifths of dose-escalation patients. Intravenous ivuxolimab was administered to patients every 2 weeks at six dose levels: 0.01, 0.1, 0.3, 1.5, 3 and 10 mg/kg. The monotherapy dose-escalation portion (N of about 50 patients) of the phase I ivuxolimab trial is reported in the paper. Among the roughly 50 dose-escalation patients, 19 had hepatocellular carcinoma, approximately 15 melanoma, 9 renal cell carcinoma and 9 head and neck cancer. The full study reports these points: Which antigens the clonally expanded peripheral T cells were specific for was not determined. In the 0.1-3.0 mg/kg groups, partial responders had among the lowest normalized peripheral clonal expansion, particularly in CD8+ T cells. After ivuxolimab, more expanded clones were found on average in CD8+ T cells than in CD4+ T cells. Low levels of normalized T-cell clonal expansion were also seen in some patients who did not respond. At doses from 0.1 to 3.0 mg/kg, clonal expansion was seen in both CD4+ and CD8+ blood T cells between baseline and week 6.

Worth noting for this clone: Its antigen specificity is not known. Base qualities are not at hand, and no much larger clone is one base apart.

Patients with a history of autoimmune disease or receiving systemic immunosuppression were excluded from the trial. In every dose cohort, peripheral blood was drawn for TCR sequencing at baseline, cycle 4 day 1, and cycle 7 day 1. Samples came from an open-label, multicenter, first-in-human phase I dose-escalation trial of ivuxolimab. Adults with locally advanced or metastatic head and neck squamous cell, hepatocellular, melanoma or renal cell carcinoma were enrolled in the trial. Before TCR sequencing, CD4+ and CD8+ T cells were separately sorted from peripheral blood. The germline V gene yields MNHNS for CDR1 and SASEGT for CDR2. The CDR3 contains 14 residues, cysteine and phenylalanine counted. This entry keeps only the CDR3 DNA: 42 bases, framed from base 1. V is cut back by 2 bases and J by 10 bases, with 7 bases in the junction unmatched. Genomic DNA was isolated from the sorted cells so that the TCRbeta CDR3 region could be sequenced. TCRbeta CDR3 regions were sequenced using the immunoSEQ Assay. In TCRdb, the immuneACCESS table is reduced to in-frame sequences with V and J assigned. These tables do not hold every clone; where another copy was compared, an unresolved V gene accounts for under half, and the others remain unexplained. The sample table records 75,000 to 80,000 clones; about 83% of these occur just once. Together, the top ten hold less than 0.85% of the sample.

The sequences come from CD4+ or CD8+ T cells sorted from blood, collected in a trial of the OX40 agonist ivuxolimab. This clonotype was obtained from an adult with an advanced solid tumor such as melanoma, head and neck, liver or kidney cancer. The chain couples TRBV6-1 to TRBJ1-4, and TRBD1 aligns with 7 junction nucleotides. The CDR3 protein is CASSEKQGRRKLFF. In nucleotides, the sequence is TGTGCCAGCAGTGAAAAACAGGGGAGGAGAAAACTGTTTTTT.